This T cell receptor beta chain was sequenced in a study of early T cells in non-severe SARS-CoV-2 infection. Study-level information: Investigators sequenced bulk RNA drawn from unsorted whole blood, and chains remained unpaired.

The trim removed 1 base at V and 6 bases at J, leaving 4 bases unmatched. The CDR3 covers 13 residues. Per the germline V gene, CDR1 is DFQATT and CDR2 is SNEGSKA (reference sequence). Researchers attached unique molecular identifiers to individual cDNA molecules. Each CDR3 protein is one row after TCRdb ran MiXCR on the 5' RACE reads. The sample yields tens of thousands of distinct CDR3 sequences, about a tenth seen once. This clonotype showed up just a few times. This clonotype originated in an adult who was a healthcare worker with PCR-confirmed SARS-CoV-2 infection or an uninfected control (not recorded which). This sample comprised whole blood, obtained at baseline. V gene TRBV20-1 combines with J gene TRBJ1-1; 8 positions match TRBD1. The CDR3: CSARGQGAPEAFF. As DNA, the CDR3 is TGCAGTGCTAGAGGGCAGGGGGCCCCTGAAGCTTTCTTT.